These T cell receptor beta chains were read from a single sample in a study of cytomegalovirus exposure and HLA in healthy donors. Clones were read by immunoSEQ multiplex PCR, and TCRdb kept only the in-frame ones, dropping some. This table holds about 98,000 clones, about three quarters found once. Source material: PBMCs. The receptors were gathered from a human donor in good health. CDR3s leave out the opening cysteine and the closing phenylalanine or tryptophan. Rows may omit the clone size; those that give it use once, few, many or a size class.

abundance	len	v_gene	j_gene	CDR3aa
NA	14	TRBV6-6	TRBJ2-1	ASSYPASGVGNEQF
NA	12	TRBV29-1	TRBJ2-3	SVAARLAADTQY
few	13	TRBV10-3	TRBJ1-4	AISLGTGTNEKLF
NA	12	TRBV5-1	TRBJ1-1	ASSIGQGNTEAF
many	15	TRBV4-3	TRBJ2-6	ASSQNTQGTGANVLT
few	13	TRBV7-2	TRBJ2-5	ASSLGGGAQETQY
NA	13	TRBV6-6	TRBJ2-1	ASSPRQANDNEQF
NA	12	TRBV29-1	TRBJ2-2	SVDRREGPGELF
NA	15	TRBV6-7	TRBJ2-4	ASSYSWEGVVKNIQY
NA	13	TRBV2	TRBJ1-5	ASSGLGQTNQPQH
NA	12	TRBV27	TRBJ2-7	ASSSGQTVYEQY
NA	17	TRBV7-6	TRBJ2-2	ASRRDRGIGGPNTGELF
once	13	TRBV10-2	TRBJ1-5	ASRLQGGRNQPQH
NA	13	TRBV5-1	TRBJ2-3	ASSLVGTTPDTQY
NA	13	TRBV7-9	TRBJ2-7	ASSLRDGVNDEQY
NA	12	TRBV2	TRBJ2-1	ASRRDRGSEEQF
once	14	TRBV10-2	TRBJ2-3	ASSEDSGTSTDTQY
NA	14	TRBV5-8	TRBJ1-1	ASSLVWDRSNTEAF
NA	13	TRBV6-1	TRBJ2-4	ASSELGRVGNIQY
NA	13	TRBV5-6	TRBJ2-7	ASSFTASGAYEQY
few	11	TRBV4-1	TRBJ1-4	ASSLRRNEKLF
NA	11	TRBV5-1	TRBJ1-1	ASRGSMNTEAF
NA	10	TRBV2	TRBJ1-4	ASSGAGQTLF
few	13	TRBV27	TRBJ2-1	ASRLKLVPGNEQF
NA	17	TRBV19	TRBJ1-5	ASSLPSGQVQMGNQPQH
NA	12	TRBV9	TRBJ2-5	ASSATGTGGTQY
few	11	TRBV2	TRBJ1-1	ASRETGPTEAF
NA	11	TRBV6-1	TRBJ1-1	ASSTGQTLEAF
NA	15	TRBV6-1	TRBJ2-2	ASSDSGPSRNTGELF
NA	11	TRBV13	TRBJ2-7	ASSLDRGHEQY
once	10	TRBV5-6	TRBJ2-5	ASSLFVETQY
NA	12	TRBV5-1	TRBJ2-3	ASSIRSSTDTQY
once	12	TRBV9	TRBJ1-4	ASSVRGANEKLF
NA	13	TRBV19	TRBJ2-2	ASTAGTSVHRSLF
NA	15	TRBV5-5	TRBJ1-2	ASSLSFIGASSYGYT
once	11	TRBV7-8	TRBJ1-1	ASSIDMNTEAF
NA	13	TRBV7-8	TRBJ2-7	ASSLTGTRSYEQY
NA	16	TRBV5-1	TRBJ2-6	ASSPKDRGISGANVLT
NA	13	TRBV5-4	TRBJ2-1	ASSLEPHRSNEQF
NA	13	TRBV5-1	TRBJ2-6	ASSLAFSGANVLT
NA	12	TRBV5-1	TRBJ1-2	ASSLGGQAFGYT
NA	12	TRBV15	TRBJ1-5	ATSMRGQGQPQH
NA	10	TRBV11-2	TRBJ2-3	ASSLASGTQY